The T cell receptor beta chain described here comes from a study of blood T cells in healthy people across ages. Per the germline V gene, CDR1 is SGHTA and CDR2 is FQGTGA. CDR3 length: 15 residues. V was clipped by 5 bases and J by 3 bases; unmatched bases: 7. For the second PCR, which ran for about 7 to 11 cycles, a sample-barcoded 5' primer and a J-beta primer mix were used. Using its own MiXCR run on the 5' RACE reads, TCRdb lists one record per CDR3 protein. The sample has around 800,000 distinct CDR3 sequences; about 45% are singletons. This receptor was obtained from a man older than 75 in good health. Sequenced input: blood. The gene calls are TRBV7-3 and TRBJ1-2; 9 nucleotides align to TRBD1. CDR3 nucleotide sequence: TGTGCCAGCAGCCAATGGGACAGGGAGGACTATGGCTACACCTTC. Its translation: CASSQWDREDYGYTF.